This record looks at one T cell receptor beta chain sequence and its context. Mouse germline and gene names are used. The missing CDR3 end, 1 residue past where the read stops, is filled in from the germline J gene. The data are from a study of tissue T cells after allogeneic stem cell transplantation. Measured with immunoSEQ multiplex PCR; TCRdb has only the in-frame clones, and not every one. The sample yields some 540 clones, under 75% seen once. V was trimmed by 0 bases and J by 6 bases, leaving 8 bases between them. CDR3 size: 13 residues. From germline, CDR1 is NNHNN and CDR2 SYGAGS (reference sequence).

The rearrangement uses TRBV13-2 and TRBJ2-5; D is possibly TRBD1 (6 bases). The clonotype was recovered from a female BALB/c mouse in good health. The strain is characterized by the MHC haplotype H2-d. Sequencing was carried out using liver tissue. The sequenced part of the CDR3 DNA is TGTGCCAGCGGTGATGACAGGGAGGACACCCAGTAC. Translating gives CASGDDREDTQY. The entire CDR3 is CASGDDREDTQYF.